Below, one TCR beta chain is given with its context. The antigen is unknown. The data belong to a study of T cells in localized non-small cell lung cancer. Study conclusions and caveats: One tumor region alone was sequenced, and heterogeneity therefore remains possible. Uninvolved adjacent lung showed peak T cell clonality, exceeding tumor.

Produced via immunoSEQ multiplex PCR; TCRdb's table is partial and in-frame only. There are 25,000 or so clones in the sample; over 75% occur only once, and less than 9% lies in the top ten. This TCR was sampled from a woman aged 40-69 years with stage I lung adenocarcinoma. The sample consisted of peripheral blood, taken before any cancer treatment.

CDR3 loop: CASSLAFSGANTGELFF. In DNA form, the CDR3 reads TGTGCCAGCAGCTTAGCGTTTAGCGGGGCGAACACCGGGGAGCTGTTTTTT. The V and J genes are TRBV11-3 and TRBJ2-2; TRBD2 agrees at 8 bases. With V trimmed by 1 base and J by 0 bases, 4 bases remained unmatched. Germline CDR1 SGHNT, CDR2 YENEEA. The CDR3 runs to 17 residues. Supplemented by reference TRBV11-3 and TRBJ2-2, the full variable domain reads EAGVVQSPRYKIIEKKQPVAFWCNPISGHNTLYWYLQNLGQGPELLIRYENEEAVDDSQLPKDRFSAERLKGVDSTLKIQPAELGDSAVYLCASSLAFSGANTGELFFGEGSRLTVL.